These T cell receptor beta chains were read from a single sample in a study of cytomegalovirus exposure and HLA in healthy donors. Sequencing used immunoSEQ multiplex PCR; TCRdb keeps in-frame clones, though not all of them. The sample lists about 160,000 clones, 70% to 85% occurring once. Sequencing input: PBMCs. These receptors came from a man between 40 and 49 years old in good health and CMV-seronegative. Each CDR3 is given with its conserved first and last residue. The D gene is left open where the match is weak. Some rows have no size entry. The others give once, few or many, or a class for an expanded clone.

DNA,CDR3,size,V,length,J,D
TGTGCCAGCAGCTTGGACAGGGGCTACGAGCAGTACTTC,CASSLDRGYEQYF,.,TRBV5-4,13,TRBJ2-7,TRBD1
TGTGCCAGCCAACCCGGAGGCAGATTAGCCAAAAACAGTCAGTACTTC,CASQPGGRLAKNSQYF,.,TRBV7-8,16,TRBJ2-4,.
TGTGCCAGCAGCCTGGTGACAGGGGGATCGGTCAAAAACAGTCAGTACTTC,CASSLVTGGSVKNSQYF,.,TRBV28,17,TRBJ2-4,TRBD1
TGTGCCAGCAGTGAAGACTTTAGCGGGAGGTGGGCAGATACGCAGTATTTT,CASSEDFSGRWADTQYF,few,TRBV6-1,17,TRBJ2-3,TRBD2
TGTTCCAGCAGCTTAGCTTTGCAGGGGGCTTTCAATGAGCAGTTCTTC,CSSSLALQGAFNEQFF,.,TRBV7-9,16,TRBJ2-1,TRBD1
TGTGCCAGCAGCCAATTAAGGAGTAGACTAGCGACGAACACAGATACGCAGTATTTT,CASSQLRSRLATNTDTQYF,.,TRBV4-2,19,TRBJ2-3,TRBD2
TGTGCCAGCAGCCTACAGGGGGGAGAAGAGACCCAGTACTTC,CASSLQGGEETQYF,.,TRBV4-2,14,TRBJ2-5,TRBD1
TGCAGTGCTAGAGGCGAAGAGACCCAGTACTTC,CSARGEETQYF,.,TRBV20-1,11,TRBJ2-5,.
TGCGCCAGCAGCTTGGGACAGGGGGCTTACAATGAGCAGTTCTTC,CASSLGQGAYNEQFF,.,TRBV5-1,15,TRBJ2-1,TRBD1
TGTGCCAGCAGCGCCAGCAGGGTAAAAGAGACCCAGTACTTC,CASSASRVKETQYF,.,TRBV9,14,TRBJ2-5,.
TGTGCCAGCCTATTGGCTAGCGGCACCTACAATGAGCAGTTCTTC,CASLLASGTYNEQFF,few,TRBV6-1,15,TRBJ2-1,TRBD2
TGTGCCAGCAGCTCTTCTAGCGGGAGGAACGTTCTAGCCAAAAACATTCAGTACTTC,CASSSSSGRNVLAKNIQYF,.,TRBV5-4,19,TRBJ2-4,TRBD2
TGTGCCAGCAGTGAGGCCAGAAGGGGCTACAATGAGCAGTTCTTC,CASSEARRGYNEQFF,.,TRBV25-1,15,TRBJ2-1,.
TGCGCCAGCAGCCCCGGGGGTGGCAATCAGCCCCAGCATTTT,CASSPGGGNQPQHF,.,TRBV5-1,14,TRBJ1-5,.
TGTGCCAGCAGCCAGACAGGGGTCGGCGGAAACACCATATATTTT,CASSQTGVGGNTIYF,.,TRBV7-9,15,TRBJ1-3,TRBD1
TGCGCCAGCAGCTTGAATAGCCTCAGAGGGAATGAGCAGTTCTTC,CASSLNSLRGNEQFF,.,TRBV5-1,15,TRBJ2-1,.
TGTGCCAGCCAGACTAGCGGGAGATCCTACAATGAGCAGTTCTTC,CASQTSGRSYNEQFF,.,TRBV28,15,TRBJ2-1,TRBD2
TGTGCCAGCTCCCGGACTAGCGGTCTCACCGGGGAGCTGTTTTTT,CASSRTSGLTGELFF,.,TRBV6-1,15,TRBJ2-2,TRBD2
TGTGCCAGTACAGGGGGGAACACCGGGGAGCTGTTTTTT,CASTGGNTGELFF,.,TRBV5-4,13,TRBJ2-2,TRBD1
TGTGCCAGCAGGACACCGTTCGGGACTAGCGGTTACAATGAGCAGTTCTTC,CASRTPFGTSGYNEQFF,.,TRBV28,17,TRBJ2-1,TRBD2
TGTGCCAGCAGTCCGTTGACAGGGCGGATAGATACGCAGTATTTT,CASSPLTGRIDTQYF,once,TRBV27,15,TRBJ2-3,TRBD1
TGTGCCAGCAGCCCCAGGTTGACTAATGAAAAACTGTTTTTT,CASSPRLTNEKLFF,.,TRBV14,14,TRBJ1-4,.
TGTGCCACCAGCAGACCACAGGGAAGGTCTGGAAACACCATATATTTT,CATSRPQGRSGNTIYF,.,TRBV15,16,TRBJ1-3,.
TGCGCCAGCAGTCAATCTGACCCACTAAGCGCCGAGCAGTACTTC,CASSQSDPLSAEQYF,.,TRBV23-1,15,TRBJ2-7,.
TGTGCCAGCCCTCCTTCGGGGAGGGCCGGTGATACGCAGTATTTT,CASPPSGRAGDTQYF,.,TRBV28,15,TRBJ2-3,TRBD2